This TCR beta chain was recorded in a study of blood T cell repertoires in COVID-19. Whole-study context: Sites in the United States, Italy and Spain provided acute and convalescent COVID-19 samples. PBMCs, B-cell-depleted T cells, or T cells provided the cDNA or gDNA that made up the material.

This clone was seen repeatedly, ten times or more. Other DNA sequences in the same sample also yield this CDR3. As originally analysed: Reference gene primer amplification yielded estimated nucleated cell counts. The method was immunoSEQ multiplex PCR; TCRdb's version includes in-frame clones alone and lacks a portion of them. V, J and clone size are taken as reported in that table, and D and trimming were inferred from the DNA itself. The sample records 100,000 to 150,000 clones, 85% being singletons. CDR3 size: 16 residues. CDR1 and CDR2 (germline): LGHDT, YNNKEL (reference sequence). V lost 6 bases and J 7 bases, leaving 19 bases between the germline ends.

The V call is TRBV3-1 (or the pseudogene TRBV3-2), the J call TRBJ1-6; tentative D call: TRBD1 (5 bases). This TCR came from an older man with active or convalescent COVID-19. Sequencing used peripheral blood. For the CDR3, the DNA is TGTGCCAGCAGTCAATACTCTGGGGGGGTGAATTCACCCCTCCACTTT. It yields the protein CASSQYSGGVNSPLHF.